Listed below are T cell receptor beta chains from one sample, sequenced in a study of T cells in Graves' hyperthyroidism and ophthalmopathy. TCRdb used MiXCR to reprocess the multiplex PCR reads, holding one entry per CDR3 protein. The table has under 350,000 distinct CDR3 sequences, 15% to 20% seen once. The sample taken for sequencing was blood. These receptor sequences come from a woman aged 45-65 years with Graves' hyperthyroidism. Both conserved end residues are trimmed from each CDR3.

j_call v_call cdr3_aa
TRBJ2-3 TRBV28 ASSLTSSDTQY
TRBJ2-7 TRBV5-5 ASSLEVNNAYEQY
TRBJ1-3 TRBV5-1 ASSISGTGDGNTIY
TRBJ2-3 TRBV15 ATSRPLAGYTDTQY
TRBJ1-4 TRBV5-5 ASSSGTGGEKLF
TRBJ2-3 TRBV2 ASSRERTDTQY
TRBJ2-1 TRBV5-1 ASSSTDNEQF
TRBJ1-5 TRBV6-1 ASSEGVSLDNQPQH
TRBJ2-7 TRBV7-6 ASSSTSGSLEQY
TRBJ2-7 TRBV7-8 ASSLEGGLLNYEQY
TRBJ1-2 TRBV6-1 ASSFVPNYGYT
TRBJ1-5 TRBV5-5 ASSTGTVGDQPQH
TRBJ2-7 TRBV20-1 SASTVRQAYEQY
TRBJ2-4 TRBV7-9 ASSFWTAHSNIQY
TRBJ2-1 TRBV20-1 SASAGVGEQF
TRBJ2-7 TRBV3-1 ASSQGKIEQY
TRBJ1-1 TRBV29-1 SVGRPLSTEAF
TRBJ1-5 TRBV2 ASSEVSYQPQH
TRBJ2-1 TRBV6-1 ASTSGGASYNEQF
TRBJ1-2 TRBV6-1 ASSEWQGAYGYT
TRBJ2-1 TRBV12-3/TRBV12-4 ASGGGGLYNEQF
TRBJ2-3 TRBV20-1 SARSGGDTDTQY
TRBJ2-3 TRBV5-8 ASSRGQGDSDTQY
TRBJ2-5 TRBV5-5 ASSLDHRETQY
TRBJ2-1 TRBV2 ASNPPGRANEQF
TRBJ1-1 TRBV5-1 ASSLFGSRDDTEAF
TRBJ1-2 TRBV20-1 SARDRSRDYGYT
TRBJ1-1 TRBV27 ASSPPDRGYTEAF
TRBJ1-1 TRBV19 ASWDRGSNTEAF
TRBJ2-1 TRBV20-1 SARDLGTGDSRFIFGEQF
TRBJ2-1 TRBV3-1 ASREGLAGGNEQF
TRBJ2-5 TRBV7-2 ASGAEIGETQY
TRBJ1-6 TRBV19 ASSMEQYNSPLH
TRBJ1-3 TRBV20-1 SARPPGSGNTIY
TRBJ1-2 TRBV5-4 ASSLHGLYGYT
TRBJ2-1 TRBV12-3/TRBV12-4 ASSPRESEQF
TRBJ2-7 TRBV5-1 ASSADLNYEQY
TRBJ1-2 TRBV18 ASSPPRGQGYGYT
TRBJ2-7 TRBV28 ASSPDWREQY
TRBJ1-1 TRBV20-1 SASNVGTANTEAF
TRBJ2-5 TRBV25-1 ASSDRTGVETQY
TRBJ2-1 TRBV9 ASSVVGREQF
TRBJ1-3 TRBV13 ASSLAGPAGNTIY
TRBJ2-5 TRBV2 ASSDSGGGTQY
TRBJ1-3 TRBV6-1 ASSETGGDTIY
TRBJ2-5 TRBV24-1 ATSDSRDLQETQY
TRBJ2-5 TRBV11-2 ASSLVQGKGGTQY
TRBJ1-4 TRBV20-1 SSTGTGEKLF
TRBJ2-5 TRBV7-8 ASSPRDGKQETQY
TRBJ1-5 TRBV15 ATRRTGVNQPQH
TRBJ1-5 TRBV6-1 ASSDLLGTVTNQPQH
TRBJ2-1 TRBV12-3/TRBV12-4 ATTPRDNEQF
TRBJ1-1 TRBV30 AWSAGGSEAF